This T cell receptor (beta chain) derives from a study of T cells in women clearing cervical HPV infection. Study-wide results and limits: A classifier using richness and V gene abundances reached an AUC of approximately 0.79.

To note about this clone: Its antigen is not identified. Read sequence stops 3 residues before the CDR3 end, and the germline J gene provides the missing end.

immunoSEQ multiplex PCR used an average of around 1,200 ng genomic DNA. Produced via immunoSEQ multiplex PCR; TCRdb's table is partial and in-frame only. Its clone listing holds about 22,000 clones. The germline CDR1 and CDR2 sequences are LNHDA and SQIVND (reference sequence). The ends lost 5 bases at V and 4 bases at J; junction bases unmatched: 2. This CDR3 region has 14 residues. Cervical HPV DNA detected by MY09/MY11 PCR, typed by dot-blot. The receptor was isolated from a woman aged 18-70 years with a cervical HPV16 infection that either progressed to CIN3+ or cleared (not recorded which). Sequencing was done on a sample of blood buffy coat. The chain joins TRBV19 to TRBJ2-2; 9 bases are shared with TRBD1. The CDR3 sequence is CASSLTGGTGELFF. The part of the CDR3 DNA that was read is TGTGCCAGTAGTTTGACAGGGGGCACCGGGGAG.